This T cell receptor (beta chain) originates from a study of blood T cell repertoires in COVID-19. This clone was observed at least ten times. The V gene's germline CDR1 is SGHTA and CDR2 FQGNSA. Germline trimming cut 0 bases from V and 1 base from J; bases unmatched to any gene: 7. This CDR3 spans 17 amino acids. Assay: immunoSEQ multiplex PCR; the TCRdb copy retains only in-frame clones and omits some. The data hold 120,000 to 150,000 clones, with 70% to 90% observed a single time. The J gene is TRBJ2-7, the V gene TRBV7-2, with TRBD2 identical over 9 bases. This receptor was identified in a human donor with acute or convalescent COVID-19. The donor label of this sample is uncertain. The specimen was peripheral blood. The CDR3 bases are TGTGCCAGCAGCTTAGCGTGGCGGGGGGGCATTTCCTACGAGCAGTACTTC. This translates into CASSLAWRGGISYEQYF.